This TCR beta chain was found in a study of cytomegalovirus exposure and HLA in healthy donors. Whole-study context: Out of 398 genotyped donors, less than 85% belonged to the Caucasian-associated ancestry cluster.

Study results and limitations: Cytomegalovirus status was reportedly diagnosed by the classifier with high specificity and sensitivity. Accurate predictions that matched the HLA-A and HLA-B alleles of most subjects were reportedly made from TCR beta sequences.

It was with 60 Vbeta and 13 Jbeta primers that the PCR ran. Some clones are missing from TCRdb's copy, which holds only in-frame ones; the method was immunoSEQ multiplex PCR. The sample carries about 76,000 clones, about 70% recorded once. About this clone itself: Its antigen is as yet unknown.

Germline CDR1 and CDR2: MGHDK and SYGVNS. J lost 8 bases, V lost 1 base, and 7 bases had no gene match. The CDR3 is 16 amino acids. Sequencing was performed on PBMCs. V gene TRBV25-1 combines with J gene TRBJ2-1; 11 bases are shared with TRBD2. This clonotype originated in a male donor in good health and CMV-seropositive. The CDR3 region has the DNA TGTGCCAGCAGTGAATTAGTAGCGGGAGGGCCCTATGAGCAGTTCTTC. Translating gives CASSELVAGGPYEQFF.